The present entry profiles one T cell receptor (beta chain) with its context. What it binds is not known. Per sample, a minimum of 6.5 million PBMCs were isolated. The use of a sample-barcoded 5' primer and a J-beta primer mix characterized a second PCR of about 7 to 12 cycles. Each CDR3 protein gets one entry after TCRdb re-called the 5' RACE reads with MiXCR. The data contain roughly 730,000 distinct CDR3 sequences, roughly three fifths of them seen just once; the ten biggest clones take up more than 25%. The sample comes from a study of blood T cells in healthy people across ages. General observations from the study: Considered underestimates were the diversity estimates obtained from one million T cells.

V lost 6 bases to trimming and J lost 13 bases, with 22 bases between them. This CDR3 has 14 amino acids. The germline V gene encodes CDR1 MDHEN and CDR2 SYDVKM. The sequenced material came from blood. This sequence joins TRBV28 and TRBJ2-4; D tentatively fits TRBD1 or TRBD2 (5 bases each). The source is a man aged 40-55 years in good health. The CDR3 coding sequence is TGTGCCAGCAGCTTTACGGGGCCAATGGGGGAGCAGTACTTC. Amino acid sequence: CASSFTGPMGEQYF.